This TCR beta chain was captured by sequencing in a study of blood T cells in healthy people across ages. In regard to this clonotype: A single base separates this from a much larger clone, so it may be a read error.

The use of a sample-barcoded 5' primer and a J-beta primer mix characterized a second PCR of about 7 to 12 cycles. TCRdb reanalysed the 5' RACE reads using MiXCR and keeps one entry per CDR3 protein. The sample holds fewer than 700,000 distinct CDR3 sequences; roughly 43% are singletons and the top ten take about 30%. The TCR originated in a man aged 80 or over in good health. Input material: blood.

The CDR3 spells CASSLVIRGRRNEQFF. The CDR3 DNA sequence: TGTGCCAGCAGTTTGGTCATCAGGGGGAGAAGAAATGAGCAGTTCTTC. The V call is TRBV28, the J call TRBJ2-1; TRBD1 aligns across 7 bases. The CDR3 extends over 16 amino acids. Germline-derived CDR1 and CDR2 are MDHEN and SYDVKM. The junction had 12 bases not matched to a gene; V was cut back by 3 bases and J by 7 bases. Variable domain in full (rest from reference TRBV28 and TRBJ2-1): DVKVTQSSRYLVKRTGEKVFLECVQDMDHENMFWYRQDPGLGLRLIYFSYDVKMKEKGDIPEGYSVSREKKERFSLILESASTNQTSMYLCASSLVIRGRRNEQFFGPGTRLTVL.